A single sample is the source of the 7 T cell receptor beta chains below, sequenced in a study of shared clonotypes between healthy human individuals. Using immunoSEQ multiplex PCR, the repertoire was profiled, and TCRdb retains in-frame clones only, with some absent. Of roughly 1,800,000 clones in the sample, approximately 95% were seen once. Positively selected for CCR7, the CD45RO-negative cells used as naive CD8 cells excluded terminally differentiated effector memory CD45RA+ cells. Sequencing used naive CD8+ T cells sorted from blood. These TCRs come from a man aged 18 to 30 in good health.

The chain recombines TRBV19 with TRBJ2-7, with 9 bases aligning to TRBD1. The CDR3 spans 14 residues. With 9 bases clipped from V and 1 base from J, the junction kept 7 bases outside the gene matches. Germline V CDR1 and CDR2: LNHDA, SQIVND (reference sequence). The CDR3 loop is CASIGDRESYEQYF. The CDR3 DNA sequence: TGTGCCAGCATAGGGGACAGGGAATCCTACGAGCAGTACTTC.

The CDR3 here is CASSVVPTGNYGYTF. CDR3 coding DNA: TGTGCCAGCAGCGTAGTTCCGACAGGAAACTATGGCTACACCTTC. This sequence joins TRBV9 and TRBJ1-2; the D gene is possibly TRBD1 (6 bases). This CDR3 comprises 15 residues. Trimming stripped 0 bases from V and 2 bases from J, with 11 bases between. Germline CDR1 and CDR2: SGDLS and YYNGEE.

The chain carries TRBV27 and TRBJ1-4; D is possibly TRBD1 (5 bases). Deletions cut 6 bases from V and 0 bases from J, with 11 bases between. The germline gives CDR1 MNHEY, CDR2 SMNVEV (reference sequence). The CDR3 has 15 residues. Here the CDR3 DNA reads TGTGCCAGCAGCCCCGGGACTACAACTAATGAAAAACTGTTTTTT. It yields the protein CASSPGTTTNEKLFF.

To note about this clone: Distinct nucleotide sequences in the sample also encode this CDR3. The chain carries TRBV4-1 and TRBJ2-7; D perhaps matches TRBD2 (6 bases). Per the germline V gene, CDR1 is MGHRA and CDR2 is YSYEKL. V was trimmed by 0 bases and J by 2 bases, leaving 8 bases between them. This CDR3 has 14 amino acids. CDR3 protein: CASSQDGGTYEQYF. The CDR3 region has the DNA TGCGCCAGCAGCCAAGATGGCGGGACCTACGAGCAGTACTTC.

The chain couples TRBV5-6 to TRBJ2-1; 8 bases line up with TRBD2. This CDR3 is built from 15 residues. J gave up 2 bases and V 0 bases, and 1 base lay outside the gene matches. The germline CDR1 and CDR2 sequences are SGHDT and YYEEEE. The CDR3 DNA follows: TGTGCCAGCAGCTTGGGCGGGGGGCCCTACAATGAGCAGTTCTTC. Its translation is CASSLGGGPYNEQFF.

The V call is TRBV10-3, the J call TRBJ2-7; TRBD2 matches at 12 bases. Losses at the gene ends were 5 bases for V and 5 bases for J; bases not matched to a gene: 10. The CDR3 length is 16 residues. Germline CDR1 and CDR2: ENHRY and SYGVKD. The CDR3 loop is CAISSRTSGRFDEQYF. The CDR3 nucleotides read TGTGCCATCAGTTCCCGAACTAGCGGGAGGTTTGACGAGCAGTACTTC.

This clone was observed once. V and J are TRBV4-1 and TRBJ1-3; no definite D call. V lost 1 base, J lost 4 bases, and 11 bases lay in between. The length of the CDR3 is 15 residues. Germline V gives CDR1 MGHRA, CDR2 YSYEKL. The chain's CDR3 is CASSQGELTGNTIYF. As DNA, the CDR3 is TGCGCCAGCAGCCAAGGAGAGTTAACCGGAAACACCATATATTTT.